This TCR beta chain was sequenced during a study of OX40 agonist ivuxolimab in advanced cancers. Only in-frame clones appear in the TCRdb table, and some are missing; sequencing was by immunoSEQ multiplex PCR. The sample contains just under 80,000 clones, 70% to 90% of which appear only once. Autoimmune disease history or systemic immunosuppression was exclusionary. The V and J ends lost 4 bases and 2 bases respectively, with 8 bases between them. The germline V gene has CDR1 WNHNN and CDR2 SYGVQD (reference sequence). The CDR3 is made up of 13 amino acids. Points from the study as a whole: Among the least clonally expanded were partial responders at 0.1-3.0 mg/kg. With doses of 0.1 to 3.0 mg/kg, CD4+ and CD8+ blood T cells had undergone clonal expansion by week 6.

Comments on this clone: Its matching antigen is unknown.

This chain joins TRBV10-1 and TRBJ2-5; D gene uncertain. The clonotype was recovered from an adult with an advanced solid tumor such as melanoma, head and neck, liver or kidney cancer. The sequenced sample was CD4+ or CD8+ T cells sorted from blood, obtained in a trial of the OX40 agonist ivuxolimab. CDR3 in DNA: TGCGCCAGCAGTGGGCAACTTCAAGAGACCCAGTACTTC. It encodes CASSGQLQETQYF.